This TCR beta chain was sequenced during a study of Graves' ophthalmopathy and Graves' hyperthyroidism. As for the study in general: The blood sample was drawn at first diagnosis and before any treatment.

Under 3 months in duration, the ophthalmopathy in affected donors had moderate-to-severe activity, CAS ≥3 and NOSPECS ≥4. None of the included patients had other autoimmune diseases, uncontrolled infections, pregnancy or lactation, as these led to exclusion. This clonotype has just one count. The TCR beta CDR3 regions underwent amplification from RNA transcripts. Second-round multiplex PCR came after a first-round RT-PCR that employed HTBI primers. TCRdb analysed the multiplex PCR reads with MiXCR anew, one entry per CDR3 protein. The profile shows almost 750,000 distinct CDR3 sequences, approximately 40% of them singletons. The sequence was collected from an adult man with Graves' ophthalmopathy. Sequenced material: peripheral blood.

CDR3 residues: CASSASYNYGYTF. CDR3 nucleotide sequence: TGTGCCAGCAGCGCATCCTATAACTATGGCTACACCTTC. V gene TRBV9 combines with J gene TRBJ1-2; D not resolved. The germline V and J ends were trimmed by 3 bases and 1 base, with 7 bases remaining between them. Germline V lookup: CDR1 SGDLS, CDR2 YYNGEE. The CDR3 sequence is 13 residues long.